This T cell receptor beta chain originates from a study of CD4 and CD8 cells across lung adenocarcinoma regions. This clonotype has more than one count but fewer than ten. Localized lung adenocarcinoma, a non-small cell lung cancer, affected the donors. This CDR3 region has 17 residues. Trimming stripped 0 bases from V and 0 bases from J, with 9 bases between. The germline V gene has CDR1 MNHEY and CDR2 SVGAGI. Using its own MiXCR run on the PCR reads, TCRdb lists one record per CDR3 protein. The sample yields roughly 10,000 distinct CDR3 sequences, about 53% seen once. V is TRBV6-5 and J is TRBJ1-6; no definite D call. Source material: CD4+ T cells from the center of a lung tumor. This receptor was identified in a male donor with lung adenocarcinoma. The CD4 and CD8 labels of this study may be unreliable. CDR3 sequence (DNA): TGTGCCAGCAGTTACTCAATCCGGGCCTCCTATAATTCACCCCTCCACTTT. Protein sequence: CASSYSIRASYNSPLHF.